A single sample is the source of the 30 T cell receptor beta chains below, sequenced in a study of CD8 T cells in ankylosing spondylitis. TCRdb recomputed calls from the 5' RACE reads with MiXCR, one row per CDR3 protein. The table shows about 150,000 distinct CDR3 sequences, with under 55% occurring only once. The sequenced sample consisted of synovial fluid, either unsorted or a sorted T cell fraction (not recorded which). These receptor sequences come from a male donor with ankylosing spondylitis.

This clonotype was counted many times. The CDR3 region has the DNA TGTGCCAGCAGAGAGGGGGACAGTAATTCACCCCTCCACTTT. Its translation: CASREGDSNSPLHF. The J gene is TRBJ1-6, the V gene TRBV7-9, with 7 bases fitting TRBD1. This CDR3 is 14 amino acids long. Germline CDR1 reads SEHNR; CDR2 reads FQNEAQ (reference sequence). V lost 6 bases to trimming and J lost 6 bases; unmatched junction nucleotides: 5. Full variable domain (rest looked up from reference TRBV7-9 and TRBJ1-6): DTGVSQNPRHKITKRGQNVTFRCDPISEHNRLYWYRQTLGQGPEFLTYFQNEAQLEKSRLLSDRFSAERPKGSFSTLEIQRTEQGDSAMYLCASREGDSNSPLHFGNGTRLTVT.

This clonotype came up a few times. This CDR3 reads CATPHMDVDTEAFF. For the CDR3, the DNA is TGTGCCACCCCTCATATGGACGTCGACACTGAAGCTTTCTTT. The gene calls are TRBV2 and TRBJ1-1; no firm D call. V was cut by 10 bases and J by 3 bases, with 18 bases left in between. Germline V lookup: CDR1 SNHLY, CDR2 FYNNEI. The CDR3 runs to 14 residues.

This chain links TRBV5-1 with TRBJ2-5; D possibly matches TRBD1 or TRBD2 (5 bases each). Between the trimmed V and J ends, which lost 1 base and 7 bases, there was a span of 14 bases. Germline V CDR1 and CDR2: SGHRS, YFSETQ. The CDR3 sequence is 14 residues long. The CDR3 region is CASSLFRERGTQYF. CDR3 bases: TGCGCCAGCAGCTTGTTCAGGGAACGGGGGACCCAGTACTTC.

This chain links TRBV7-2 with TRBJ2-1; D remains ambiguous. V lost 0 bases, J lost 1 base, and 10 bases lay in between. Germline CDR1 is SGHTA and CDR2 is FQGNSA. The CDR3 sequence is 16 residues long. CDR3 residues: CASSLAVGISYNEQFF. In nucleotides, the CDR3 is TGTGCCAGCAGCTTAGCGGTAGGGATTTCCTACAATGAGCAGTTCTTC.

This chain connects TRBV4-1 to TRBJ2-2; D is possibly TRBD1 or TRBD2 (5 bases each). V was cut by 4 bases and J by 6 bases, with 18 bases left in between. The CDR3 is 16 residues long. The V gene's germline CDR1 is MGHRA and CDR2 YSYEKL. The CDR3 is CASSRPGPEGPGELFF. The CDR3 DNA is TGCGCCAGCAGCCGCCCGGGTCCTGAGGGGCCCGGGGAGCTGTTTTTT.

V gene TRBV7-9 combines with J gene TRBJ2-7; TRBD2 is a possible D gene (5 bases). V was shortened by 0 bases and J by 3 bases, with 9 bases between the two germline ends. This CDR3 contains 14 residues. Germline CDR1 SEHNR, CDR2 FQNEAQ (reference sequence). CDR3 protein: CASSLAGDNYEQYF. CDR3 nucleotides: TGTGCCAGCAGCTTAGCGGGAGACAACTACGAGCAGTACTTC.

There are many counts of this clonotype. This sequence joins TRBV7-6 and TRBJ1-3; 9 nucleotides match TRBD1. V was pared by 5 bases and J by 2 bases, with 7 bases of the junction left unmatched. The CDR3 runs to 16 residues. Germline CDR1 is SGHVS and CDR2 is FNYEAQ. In DNA, the CDR3 is TGTGCCAGCAGCCCCTGGACAGGGGCGGCTGGAAACACCATATATTTT. Translation gives CASSPWTGAAGNTIYF.

This clonotype turned up a few times. The chain carries TRBV20-1 and TRBJ2-3; D gene ambiguous. This CDR3 is built from 15 residues. V lost 0 bases to trimming and J lost 7 bases, with 17 bases between them. Germline CDR1 DFQATT, CDR2 SNEGSKA (reference sequence). The CDR3 region is CSARDLRHLPYTQYF. The CDR3 nucleotides read TGCAGTGCTAGAGATTTACGGCACCTGCCCTATACGCAGTATTTT.

The V gene is TRBV12-3 or TRBV12-4, the J gene TRBJ2-1, with a possible D match to TRBD2 (5 bases). Trimming cost V 3 bases and J 6 bases, with 15 bases left between them. The CDR3 runs to 15 residues. DNA for the CDR3: TGTGCCAGCAGTTTTGACTACGCCATTAGCAATGAGCAGTTCTTC. It is translated as CASSFDYAISNEQFF.

This clonotype was observed a few times. The genes are TRBV6-1 and TRBJ1-4; D perhaps matches TRBD1 (6 bases). V was shortened by 5 bases and J by 8 bases, with 18 bases between the two germline ends. The germline V gene encodes CDR1 MNHNS and CDR2 SASEGT. The CDR3 is 15 residues long. The CDR3, as DNA: TGTGCCAGCAGTCTCCGGACAGAAGGTGGGGAAAAACTGTTTTTT. Its translation: CASSLRTEGGEKLFF.

The chain couples TRBV2 to TRBJ2-5; no clear D gene. This CDR3 contains 14 residues. Germline CDR1 is SNHLY and CDR2 is FYNNEI. The V end lost 2 bases, the J end lost 5 bases, and 12 bases lay between the germline ends. The CDR3, as DNA: TGTGCCAGCAGTGAATTGGCTGCCTCGGAGACCCAGTACTTC. Its protein product is CASSELAASETQYF. Using reference TRBV2 and TRBJ2-5 for the parts outside the CDR3, the full variable domain is EPEVTQTPSHQVTQMGQEVILRCVPISNHLYFYWYRQILGQKVEFLVSFYNNEISEKSEIFDDQFSVERPDGSNFTLKIRSTKLEDSAMYFCASSELAASETQYFGPGTRLLVL.

The J gene is TRBJ2-1, the V gene TRBV7-9; 7 positions agree with TRBD1. V trimming: 4 bases; J trimming: 4 bases; junction bases outside the gene matches: 1. The germline V gene encodes CDR1 SEHNR and CDR2 FQNEAQ (reference sequence). The CDR3 runs to 13 residues. DNA for the CDR3: TGTGCCAGCAGCTCGGGACAGTACAATGAGCAGTTCTTC. Residues: CASSSGQYNEQFF.

The V gene is TRBV12-5, the J gene TRBJ2-7, with 8 bases identical to TRBD2. Trimming cost V 6 bases and J 3 bases; bases outside gene matches: 13. CDR1 and CDR2 (germline): LGHNT, FRNRAP. The CDR3 spans 16 residues. The CDR3 is CASGRGELADCYEQYF. In nucleotides, the CDR3 is TGTGCTAGTGGCCGGGGTGAACTAGCGGATTGCTACGAGCAGTACTTC.

The genes are TRBV4-1 and TRBJ2-1; 12 nucleotides align to TRBD1. Germline V gene sequence: CDR1 MGHRA, CDR2 YSYEKL. Germline trimming cut 0 bases from V and 5 bases from J; bases unmatched to any gene: 8. The CDR3 runs 18 residues. In nucleotides, the CDR3 is TGCGCCAGCAGCCAAGACGGGACAGGGGGCCGCGTTGACAATGAGCAGTTCTTC. It codes for CASSQDGTGGRVDNEQFF.

This chain joins TRBV6-5 and TRBJ2-5; D is unresolved. Deletions cut 2 bases from V and 2 bases from J, with 0 bases between. The germline V gene encodes CDR1 MNHEY and CDR2 SVGAGI. The CDR3 totals 11 residues. The CDR3 reads CASSYQETQYF. The CDR3, as DNA: TGTGCCAGCAGTTACCAAGAGACCCAGTACTTC.

Ten or more counts support this clonotype. The gene calls are TRBV29-1 and TRBJ2-5; possible D gene TRBD1, 6 bases. V lost 6 bases, J lost 4 bases, and 18 bases lay in between. The CDR3 spans 14 residues. The germline V gene has CDR1 SQVTM and CDR2 ANQGSEA. CDR3 region: CSVDVQGFPETQYF. The CDR3, as DNA: TGCAGCGTGGACGTGCAGGGGTTCCCAGAGACCCAGTACTTC.

The chain employs TRBV7-9 and TRBJ2-2; D is unresolved. From germline, CDR1 is SEHNR and CDR2 FQNEAQ (reference sequence). The CDR3 spans 17 residues. V lost 4 bases and J 1 base, leaving 16 bases between the germline ends. This CDR3 is CASSSSLGLKNTGELFF. The DNA of the CDR3 is TGTGCCAGCAGCTCGTCACTCGGTCTGAAGAACACCGGGGAGCTGTTTTTT.

This clonotype was observed at least ten times. The rearrangement uses TRBV15 and TRBJ2-7, with 14 bases that match TRBD2. V was clipped by 5 bases and J by 2 bases; unmatched bases: 2. Germline CDR1 is LNHNV and CDR2 is YYDKDF (reference sequence). CDR3 size: 15 residues. Here the CDR3 DNA reads TGTGCCACCAGCCTGGGACTAGCGGGAGCCTACGAGCAGTACTTC. Translated: CATSLGLAGAYEQYF.

The table lists this clonotype with many counts. The rearrangement uses TRBV20-1 and TRBJ2-1; 12 nucleotides agree with TRBD2. The CDR3 covers 15 residues. Germline values: CDR1 DFQATT, CDR2 SNEGSKA (reference sequence). The J segment lost 10 bases and the V segment lost 6 bases, leaving 13 bases of the junction unmatched. CDR3 in DNA: TGCAGTGCCCCCCCACTAGCGGGGGGCCTAGAGGAGCAGTTCTTC. This sequence encodes CSAPPLAGGLEEQFF.

With regard to this clonotype: Lacking the conserved final phenylalanine or tryptophan, this CDR3 likely reflects a read error. The chain combines TRBV27 with TRBJ2-7, with TRBD1 matching over 7 bases. Germline V gives CDR1 MNHEY, CDR2 SMNVEV (reference sequence). J lost 4 bases, V lost 5 bases, and 11 bases had no gene match. This CDR3 contains 15 residues. CDR3 sequence: CASSTPETGLYEQYL. CDR3 sequence (DNA): TGTGCCAGCAGTACCCCCGAGACAGGGTTATACGAGCAGTACTTA.

The chain links TRBV28 to TRBJ2-5, with D perhaps assigned TRBD1 or TRBD2 (6 bases each). The CDR3 is 16 amino acids. The V and J ends lost 6 bases and 9 bases respectively, with 26 bases between them. In germline, CDR1 is MDHEN, CDR2 SYDVKM. CDR3 DNA sequence: TGTGCCAGCAGCTCTATAGGGGGGCTGCGGGCGATTGCCCAGTACTTC. Protein product: CASSSIGGLRAIAQYF.

This clonotype has more than one count but fewer than ten. The rearrangement links TRBV4-2 to TRBJ2-5; tentative D call: TRBD1 (8 bases). Germline assignment: CDR1 LGHNA and CDR2 YNFKEQ. This CDR3 comprises 15 residues. V was clipped by 4 bases and J by 4 bases, with 16 bases between them. The CDR3 sequence: CASSPLTGEGETQYF. CDR3 sequence (DNA): TGTGCCAGCAGCCCGTTGACAGGGGAGGGAGAGACCCAGTACTTC.

This clonotype appeared many times. The V and J genes are TRBV27 and TRBJ2-7; TRBD2 agrees at 7 bases. The CDR3 has 15 residues. V shed 6 bases and J 3 bases; nucleotides not matched to a gene: 11. CDR1 and CDR2 (germline): MNHEY, SMNVEV (reference sequence). CDR3 loop: CASSLMGGSNYEQYF. As DNA, the CDR3 is TGTGCCAGCAGCCTAATGGGGGGGTCGAACTACGAGCAGTACTTC.

The chain carries TRBV6-5 and TRBJ2-1; D not resolved. Germline V lookup: CDR1 MNHEY, CDR2 SVGAGI. CDR3 length equals 14 residues. The V gene lost 2 bases and the J gene lost 5 bases, with 10 bases spanning the gap. CDR3 sequence: CASSYLSEDNEQFF. Written as DNA, the CDR3 is TGTGCCAGCAGTTACCTTTCCGAGGACAATGAGCAGTTCTTC.

The chain links TRBV24-1 to TRBJ1-2; no firm D call. V dropped 9 bases and J dropped 6 bases, with 13 bases sitting between them. Germline CDR1 and CDR2: KGHDR and SFDVKD. CDR3 length equals 12 residues. The CDR3 nucleotides read TGTGCCACCCGGCGGAGTCACCATGGCTACACCTTC. The encoded protein is CATRRSHHGYTF.

The chain combines TRBV12-3 or TRBV12-4 with TRBJ2-5; 7 nucleotides align to TRBD1. Unmatched junction bases numbered 4, after V lost 1 base and J lost 2 bases. There are 15 residues in the CDR3. The CDR3 loop is CASSLEGRGQETQYF. The CDR3 DNA reads as TGTGCCAGCAGTTTAGAAGGCAGGGGGCAAGAGACCCAGTACTTC.

This sequence joins TRBV11-3 and TRBJ2-7; 7 bases match TRBD1. The CDR3 is 13 residues long. Germline V gene data show CDR1 as SGHNT and CDR2 as YENEEA. After removal of 6 bases from V and 4 bases from J, the junction contained 6 bases not matched to a gene. The CDR3 nucleotides are TGTGCCAGCAGAACGCGACAGGGTTACGAGCAGTACTTC. Amino acid sequence: CASRTRQGYEQYF.

V and J are TRBV9 and TRBJ1-1, with D perhaps TRBD1 (6 bases). Germline V CDR1 and CDR2: SGDLS, YYNGEE. The CDR3 covers 16 residues. The V end lost 0 bases, the J end lost 3 bases, and 15 bases lay between the germline ends. The CDR3 protein is CASSVEGGGPYTEAFF. The CDR3 DNA reads as TGTGCCAGCAGCGTAGAAGGGGGGGGCCCTTACACTGAAGCTTTCTTT.

This clonotype was seen ten or more times. This sequence joins TRBV28 and TRBJ1-1; maybe TRBD1 (5 bases). The CDR3 covers 14 residues. V lost 5 bases to trimming and J lost 1 base, with 11 bases between them. The V gene's germline CDR1 is MDHEN and CDR2 SYDVKM. The CDR3 coding sequence is TGTGCCAGCAGTCGCTTTGGGGGGAACACTGAAGCTTTCTTT. It specifies CASSRFGGNTEAFF.

The chain uses TRBV21-1 and TRBJ2-7; the table's D gene call, TRBD2, was not cross checked with the DNA. TRBV21-1 is reported as a pseudogene. The CDR3 is made up of 14 amino acids. In DNA, the CDR3 is TGTGCCATAGACGGACTAGCGCTATCCTACGAGCAGTACTTC. Amino acid sequence: CAIDGLALSYEQYF.